This T cell receptor (beta chain) was sequenced for a study of blood T cells in healthy people across ages (dated by TCRdb to the mid-2010s). As for the study more broadly: In model experiments, template switching captured about one uniquely barcoded TCR beta cDNA molecule for every two T cells. Using deep sequencing normalized with unique cDNA molecular identifiers, the study measured how TCR beta repertoire diversity changes with age. The donors were split into four age groups: young (average 16 years), middle-aged (around 37), aged (over 55) and long-lived (roughly 86). To avoid experimental bias, donors of different ages were spread randomly across the sequencing lanes. Using the same blood draw, the study looked at two additional independent replicas of 1 million unique cDNA reads for two donors, one aged 18 to 30 and the other aged 80 or older.

V is pared back by 5 bases and J by 0 bases, with 17 bases lying between the germline termini. Its CDR3 holds 16 amino acids, cysteine through phenylalanine. Only the CDR3 DNA stays, 48 bases, in frame from base 1. Via the germline V gene, CDR1 is WSHSY and CDR2 SAAADI. A remark on this clonotype: There is no known antigen for this receptor. Nothing much larger sits one base from this clone, and base qualities are not available.

What the research found in general, with its limitations: Since profiling was done on bulk unsorted PBMCs, naive and antigen-experienced compartments could not be conclusively compared. There was a strong correlation between observed TCR beta diversity and the percentage of naive T cells measured by flow cytometry. Compared with the aged group, more naive CD4+ T cells, fewer expanded clones and increased TCR diversity were shown by the long-lived group, suggesting age selection. Because the CMV infection status of the donors was unknown, age-related changes in expanded clonotypes may potentially have been confounded. Estimates of total diversity from one million sequenced T cells were regarded as lower bounds and underestimates. Observed TCR beta diversity per million T cells fell roughly linearly with age, and a significant reduction was already apparent by age roughly 40.

The library was built by means of 5' RACE. For sequencing, an Illumina HiSeq 2500 was employed. A second roughly 6 to 11 cycle PCR used a sample-barcoded 5' primer and a J-beta primer mix. A template-switch 5' adaptor carrying 12 random nucleotides introduced a unique molecular identifier onto each TCR beta cDNA molecule. At least 2.5 million CDR3-containing paired-end reads were obtained from each sample. First-strand cDNA synthesis was performed from all RNA using the Mint cDNA synthesis kit, with priming by a TRBC-specific oligonucleotide. All cDNA was treated with uracil-DNA glycosylase and then went through a first 18-cycle PCR with the universal primers M1SS and BC2_uni_R. Turning to the authors' computational methods: Normalization of each sample was performed by random selection of 1 million high-quality reads, each carrying a distinct molecular identifier. Instead of being binned into consensus sequences, reads with shared molecular identifiers were discarded. MiTCR, run with a Q25 quality threshold and the strictest error-elimination algorithm, handled CDR3 identification, clonotype clustering and error correction. A nonparametric unseen species model using Euler transformation provided a lower-bound estimate of total TCR beta diversity. Using fastp trimming at Q25 and MiXCR clonotype assembly, TCRdb reanalyzed the public sequencing data and kept in-frame beta chains. Entries that share a CDR3 protein sequence are merged under the most common genes and DNA. These V and J calls derive from TCRdb rather than the authors' analysis. Recorded for this sample are about 1.6 million distinct CDR3 sequences; 30% to 40% of them occurred a single time. The ten largest clones take up approximately 10% of the sample.

Systemically healthy Caucasian individuals from Russia, over 30 in total and aged roughly 6 to 100 years, were included as donors. Each donor gave about 9.2 milliliters of peripheral blood, drawn into EDTA-treated Vacutainer tubes. Ficoll-Paque density-gradient centrifugation was used to isolate PBMCs, with at least 7 million per sample. Trizol reagent was used to extract total RNA from PBMCs, with at least 6 micrograms per sample. The percentages of naive CD45RAhigh/CD27high T cells were determined by flow cytometry on a PBMC aliquot from every donor. The sequenced sample was blood. The source of this sequence is a woman in her twenties or thirties in good health. The chain is made from TRBV10-2 and TRBJ2-7; the D assignment is uncertain and may be TRBD1 or TRBD2, with 5 bases supporting each. The DNA reads as follows: TGCGCCAGCAGTCGATCGGGGACCCTTAGCTCCTACGAGCAGTACTTC. Its protein reads: CASSRSGTLSSYEQYF.